The rows below give T cell receptor beta chains drawn from one sample of a study of OX40 agonist ivuxolimab in advanced cancers. Sequencing used immunoSEQ multiplex PCR; TCRdb keeps in-frame clones, though not all of them. Of 84,000 or so clones in the sample, roughly 84% were seen once. Sequencing was performed on CD4+ or CD8+ T cells sorted from blood, taken in a trial of the OX40 agonist ivuxolimab. These receptors all come from an adult with an advanced solid tumor such as melanoma, head and neck, liver or kidney cancer. Both conserved end residues are part of each CDR3. The D gene is left open where the match is weak.

v_gene: TRBV7-7; j_gene: TRBJ2-5; d_gene: NA; CDR3aa: CASSQANQETQYF
v_gene: TRBV27; j_gene: TRBJ1-1; d_gene: NA; CDR3aa: CASSPRVGRAFF
v_gene: TRBV2; j_gene: TRBJ2-7; d_gene: TRBD1; CDR3aa: CASLPDRLLIYEQYF
v_gene: TRBV5-4; j_gene: TRBJ1-2; d_gene: TRBD1; CDR3aa: CASRTQAGTVYGYTF
v_gene: TRBV14; j_gene: TRBJ2-1; d_gene: NA; CDR3aa: CASSQGDLHEQFF
v_gene: TRBV7-9; j_gene: TRBJ2-5; d_gene: NA; CDR3aa: CASSLRDSETQYF
v_gene: TRBV15; j_gene: TRBJ2-3; d_gene: NA; CDR3aa: CATAGTDTQYF
v_gene: TRBV7-2; j_gene: TRBJ2-1; d_gene: NA; CDR3aa: CASNRDRLYNEQFF
v_gene: TRBV7-2; j_gene: TRBJ1-5; d_gene: NA; CDR3aa: CASSGGMGVRGQPQHF
v_gene: TRBV6-5; j_gene: TRBJ2-3; d_gene: NA; CDR3aa: CASSSPSGPTDTQYF
v_gene: TRBV7-8; j_gene: TRBJ1-5; d_gene: NA; CDR3aa: CASSKRGGVGQPQHF
v_gene: TRBV10-3; j_gene: TRBJ1-1; d_gene: TRBD1; CDR3aa: CAISEGTGESEEAFF
v_gene: TRBV11-1; j_gene: TRBJ2-7; d_gene: TRBD1; CDR3aa: CASSFGQDYEQYF
v_gene: TRBV29-1; j_gene: TRBJ2-6; d_gene: TRBD2; CDR3aa: CSVGASGGHSGANVLTF
v_gene: TRBV19; j_gene: TRBJ2-2; d_gene: NA; CDR3aa: CASSDFSPKGGELFF
v_gene: TRBV5-8; j_gene: TRBJ1-5; d_gene: NA; CDR3aa: CASSPGASWNQPQHF
v_gene: TRBV5-4; j_gene: TRBJ2-7; d_gene: NA; CDR3aa: CASSLPSSYEQYF
v_gene: TRBV14; j_gene: TRBJ2-3; d_gene: TRBD2; CDR3aa: CASSLPGTSGGDTQYF
v_gene: TRBV9; j_gene: TRBJ2-7; d_gene: TRBD2; CDR3aa: CASSPRTSGAMTYEQYF
v_gene: TRBV7-7; j_gene: TRBJ2-1; d_gene: TRBD2; CDR3aa: CASSPRLAEKYNEQFF
v_gene: TRBV6-4; j_gene: TRBJ2-3; d_gene: TRBD2; CDR3aa: CASSENPGLAGPSTDTQYF
v_gene: TRBV2; j_gene: TRBJ1-1; d_gene: NA; CDR3aa: CAVKNGGAEAFF
v_gene: TRBV25-1; j_gene: TRBJ2-3; d_gene: NA; CDR3aa: CASSDPPADTQYF
v_gene: TRBV11-2; j_gene: TRBJ1-1; d_gene: NA; CDR3aa: CASSLWGSMNTEAFF
v_gene: TRBV27; j_gene: TRBJ1-2; d_gene: NA; CDR3aa: CASSLEGGEVYGYTF
v_gene: TRBV9; j_gene: TRBJ2-2; d_gene: NA; CDR3aa: CASSPRGDGITGELFF
v_gene: TRBV19; j_gene: TRBJ1-2; d_gene: TRBD1; CDR3aa: CASSIRQGDLEGYTF
v_gene: TRBV5-4; j_gene: TRBJ2-2; d_gene: NA; CDR3aa: CASSRTALGGPRGTGELFF
v_gene: TRBV6-5; j_gene: TRBJ1-5; d_gene: NA; CDR3aa: CASSDSPGGNQPQHF
v_gene: TRBV6-1; j_gene: TRBJ2-7; d_gene: NA; CDR3aa: CASRDYEQYF
v_gene: TRBV6-1; j_gene: TRBJ1-1; d_gene: NA; CDR3aa: CASSERGQNTEAFF
v_gene: TRBV4-1; j_gene: TRBJ1-6; d_gene: NA; CDR3aa: CASSQGAGVYNSPLHF
v_gene: TRBV10-3; j_gene: TRBJ1-1; d_gene: TRBD1; CDR3aa: CAIGTGGGGPGDEAFF
v_gene: TRBV4-2; j_gene: TRBJ1-2; d_gene: NA; CDR3aa: CASSQDIVGNYGYTF
v_gene: TRBV2; j_gene: TRBJ2-3; d_gene: TRBD2; CDR3aa: CASSRSPTSGGGSSTDTQYF
v_gene: TRBV11-2; j_gene: TRBJ2-1; d_gene: TRBD2; CDR3aa: CASSPRGTSGGNEQFF
v_gene: TRBV7-8; j_gene: TRBJ1-6; d_gene: NA; CDR3aa: CASSLPRDFSPLHF
v_gene: TRBV4-2; j_gene: TRBJ2-7; d_gene: TRBD2; CDR3aa: CASSPSGKSSYEQYF
v_gene: TRBV23-1; j_gene: TRBJ1-2; d_gene: TRBD1; CDR3aa: CASSQSGEFEGALSRGYTF
v_gene: TRBV5-4; j_gene: TRBJ1-1; d_gene: NA; CDR3aa: CASSLGLRDTEAFF
v_gene: TRBV7-9; j_gene: TRBJ1-3; d_gene: NA; CDR3aa: CASSLGGRVGNTIYF
v_gene: TRBV11-3; j_gene: TRBJ2-5; d_gene: NA; CDR3aa: CASSPAGRVGETQYF
v_gene: TRBV11-3; j_gene: TRBJ1-3; d_gene: NA; CDR3aa: CASSLGGPASGNTIYF
v_gene: TRBV30; j_gene: TRBJ1-3; d_gene: TRBD1; CDR3aa: CAWIQGGGNTIYF
v_gene: TRBV25-1; j_gene: TRBJ1-1; d_gene: NA; CDR3aa: CASSDAGGVTEAFF
v_gene: TRBV10-2; j_gene: TRBJ1-3; d_gene: NA; CDR3aa: CASNGQSSGNTIYF
v_gene: TRBV6-5; j_gene: TRBJ2-7; d_gene: TRBD1; CDR3aa: CASSKRDRSSEQYF
v_gene: TRBV5-8; j_gene: TRBJ1-6; d_gene: NA; CDR3aa: CASSFPGVGRLSSPLHF